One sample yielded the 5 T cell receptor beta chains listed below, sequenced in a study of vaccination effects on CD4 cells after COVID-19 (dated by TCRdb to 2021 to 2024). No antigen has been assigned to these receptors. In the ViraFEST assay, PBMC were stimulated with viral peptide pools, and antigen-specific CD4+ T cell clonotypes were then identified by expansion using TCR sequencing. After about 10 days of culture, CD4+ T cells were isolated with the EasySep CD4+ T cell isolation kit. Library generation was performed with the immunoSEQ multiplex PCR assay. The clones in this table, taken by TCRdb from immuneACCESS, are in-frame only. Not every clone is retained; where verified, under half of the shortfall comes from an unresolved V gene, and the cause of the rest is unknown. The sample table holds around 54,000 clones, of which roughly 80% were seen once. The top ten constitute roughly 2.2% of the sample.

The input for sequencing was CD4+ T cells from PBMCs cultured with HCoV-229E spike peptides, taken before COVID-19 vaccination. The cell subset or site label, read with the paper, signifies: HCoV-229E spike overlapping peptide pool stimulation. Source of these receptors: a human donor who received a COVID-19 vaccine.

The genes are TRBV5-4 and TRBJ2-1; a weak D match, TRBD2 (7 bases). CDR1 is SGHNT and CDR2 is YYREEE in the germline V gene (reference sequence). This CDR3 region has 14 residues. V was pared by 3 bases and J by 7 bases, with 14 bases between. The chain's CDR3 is CASSSSGGLNEQFF. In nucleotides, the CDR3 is TGTGCCAGCAGCTCGTCGGGGGGCTTAAATGAGCAGTTCTTC.

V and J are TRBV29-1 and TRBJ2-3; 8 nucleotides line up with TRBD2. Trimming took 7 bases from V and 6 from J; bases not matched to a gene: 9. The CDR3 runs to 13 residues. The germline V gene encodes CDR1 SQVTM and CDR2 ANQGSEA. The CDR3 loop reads CSAAGLGGDTQYF. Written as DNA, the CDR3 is TGCAGCGCCGCGGGACTAGGAGGGGATACGCAGTATTTT.

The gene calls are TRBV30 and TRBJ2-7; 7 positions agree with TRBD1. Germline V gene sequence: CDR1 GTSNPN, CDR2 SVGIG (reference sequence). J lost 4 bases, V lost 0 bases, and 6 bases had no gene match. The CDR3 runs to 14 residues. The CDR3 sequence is CAWSVGQVSYEQYV. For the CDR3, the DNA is TGTGCCTGGAGTGTAGGACAGGTGTCGTACGAGCAGTACGTC.

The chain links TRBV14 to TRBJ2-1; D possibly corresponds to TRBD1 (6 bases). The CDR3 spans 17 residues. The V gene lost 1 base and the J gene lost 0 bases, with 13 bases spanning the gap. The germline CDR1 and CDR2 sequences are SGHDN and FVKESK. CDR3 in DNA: TGTGCCAGCAGCCAAGTTATCAGGGGCCGCTCCTACAATGAGCAGTTCTTC. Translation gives CASSQVIRGRSYNEQFF.

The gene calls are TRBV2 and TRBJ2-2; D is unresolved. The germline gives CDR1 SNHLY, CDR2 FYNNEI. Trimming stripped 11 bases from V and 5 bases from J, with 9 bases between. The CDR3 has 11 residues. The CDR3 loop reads CASIGTGELFF. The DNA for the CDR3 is TGTGCCTCAATTGGGACCGGGGAGCTGTTTTTT. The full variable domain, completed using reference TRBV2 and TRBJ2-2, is EPEVTQTPSHQVTQMGQEVILRCVPISNHLYFYWYRQILGQKVEFLVSFYNNEISEKSEIFDDQFSVERPDGSNFTLKIRSTKLEDSAMYFCASIGTGELFFGEGSRLTVL.